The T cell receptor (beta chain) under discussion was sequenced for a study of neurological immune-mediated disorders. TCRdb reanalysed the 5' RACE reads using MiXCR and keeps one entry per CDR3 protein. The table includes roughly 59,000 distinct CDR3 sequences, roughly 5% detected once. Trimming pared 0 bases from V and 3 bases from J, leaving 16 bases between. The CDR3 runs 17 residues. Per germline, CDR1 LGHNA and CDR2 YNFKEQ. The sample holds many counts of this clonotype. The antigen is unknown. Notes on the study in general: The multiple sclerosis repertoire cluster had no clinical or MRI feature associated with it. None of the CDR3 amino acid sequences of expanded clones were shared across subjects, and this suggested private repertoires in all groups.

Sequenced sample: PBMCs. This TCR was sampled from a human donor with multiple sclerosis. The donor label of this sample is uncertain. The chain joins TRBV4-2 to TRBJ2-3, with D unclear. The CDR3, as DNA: TGTGCCAGCAGCCAAGAGGGCTGGCCGGGTGTTACAGATACGCAGTATTTT. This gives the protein CASSQEGWPGVTDTQYF.